These 24 T cell receptor beta chains came from one sample sequenced in a study of response to subunit inactivated influenza vaccine. TCRdb re-analysed the RT-PCR reads in MiXCR, keeping a single row per CDR3 protein. This table holds around 520,000 distinct CDR3 sequences, over 25% found once. The sample in question was CD4+ T cells sorted from PBMCs, obtained 5 to 6 days after vaccination. The receptors shown here come from a man aged 45-60 years who received an inactivated influenza vaccine.

The genes are TRBV20-1 and TRBJ2-1; weak D call: TRBD1 (6 bases). The CDR3 is made up of 11 amino acids. V lost 5 bases and J 7 bases, leaving 9 bases between the germline ends. Germline values: CDR1 DFQATT, CDR2 SNEGSKA (reference sequence). CDR3 nucleotides: TGCAGTGCTGGAACAGGGAATGAGCAGTTCTTC. Translation: CSAGTGNEQFF.

This clonotype was found a few times. The chain carries TRBV10-3 and TRBJ1-3; D is uncertain. Per germline, CDR1 ENHRY and CDR2 SYGVKD. Trimming took off 3 bases at V and 3 bases at J, with 6 bases between the two ends. CDR3 length: 13 residues. CDR3 residues: CAISEEGGNTIYF. The CDR3 DNA is TGTGCCATCAGTGAAGAGGGTGGAAACACCATATATTTT.

The table lists this clonotype with a few counts. The V call is TRBV10-3, the J call TRBJ2-7, with D possibly TRBD1 on 6 matching bases. Germline CDR1 is ENHRY and CDR2 is SYGVKD. V was pared by 8 bases and J by 7 bases, with 18 bases between. The CDR3 is 13 amino acids. The CDR3 loop is CAIADGTPLEQYF. The CDR3 nucleotides read TGTGCCATCGCCGACGGGACACCCCTAGAGCAGTACTTC.

This chain links TRBV7-2 with TRBJ2-7, with TRBD1 as a possible D gene (6 bases). Looked up from germline, CDR1 is SGHTA and CDR2 is FQGNSA. The CDR3 totals 17 residues. V shed 1 base and J shed 0 bases, with 16 bases lying between them. The CDR3 spells CASSLGATGRVSYEQYF. CDR3 sequence (DNA): TGTGCCAGCAGCTTAGGGGCGACAGGACGCGTCTCCTACGAGCAGTACTTC. Full variable domain (missing parts from reference TRBV7-2 and TRBJ2-7): GAGVSQSPSNKVTEKGKDVELRCDPISGHTALYWYRQSLGQGLEFLIYFQGNSAPDKSGLPSDRFSAERTGGSVSTLTIQRTQQEDSAVYLCASSLGATGRVSYEQYFGPGTRLTVT.

This clonotype was counted between two and nine times. This chain connects TRBV4-1 to TRBJ2-2, with a weak D call TRBD2 (5 bases). Germline V lookup: CDR1 MGHRA, CDR2 YSYEKL. V was cut by 1 base and J by 6 bases, with 12 bases left in between. This CDR3 has 15 residues. The CDR3 DNA reads TGCGCCAGCAGCCAAGCGGCGGGTTTGGCCGGGGAGCTGTTTTTT. Translating it yields CASSQAAGLAGELFF.

The V call is TRBV7-9, the J call TRBJ2-6, with 7 bases lining up with TRBD1. The V and J ends lost 5 bases and 0 bases, in that order; junction bases with no gene match: 7. The CDR3 has 17 residues. From germline, CDR1 is SEHNR and CDR2 FQNEAQ (reference sequence). As DNA, the CDR3 is TGTGCCAGCAGCCGACAGGGCAGACTCTCTGGGGCCAACGTCCTGACTTTC. Its protein is CASSRQGRLSGANVLTF.

This clonotype was found a few times. V and J are TRBV7-3 and TRBJ2-1, with a weak D call TRBD2 (5 bases). This CDR3 contains 15 residues. Trimming removed 5 bases from V and 6 bases from J, with 17 bases in between. The V gene's germline CDR1 is SGHTA and CDR2 FQGTGA. The CDR3 spells CASSLLGAASNEQFF. The CDR3, as DNA: TGTGCCAGCAGCCTCCTTGGAGCGGCCTCCAATGAGCAGTTCTTC.

This clonotype came up many times. This rearrangement joins TRBV5-1 to TRBJ2-1, with a weak D call TRBD2 (5 bases). Germline lookup yields CDR1 SGHRS and CDR2 YFSETQ. The V and J ends lost 0 bases and 5 bases respectively, with 9 bases between them. The CDR3 loop spans 14 amino acids. The CDR3 bases are TGCGCCAGCAGCTTGGAAGGACTTAACAATGAGCAGTTCTTC. This translates into CASSLEGLNNEQFF.

CDR3: CSVEHGRYEQYF. The CDR3 nucleotides read TGCAGCGTTGAACACGGAAGGTACGAGCAGTACTTC. This chain connects TRBV29-1 to TRBJ2-7; no clear D gene. Trimming shortened V by 2 bases and J by 4 bases, and 9 bases separated the two germline ends. CDR3 length: 12 residues. Germline CDR1 is SQVTM and CDR2 is ANQGSEA.

The chain has TRBV11-2 and TRBJ2-2; D is possibly TRBD2 (6 bases). CDR1 is SGHAT and CDR2 is FQNNGV in the germline V gene. The CDR3 consists of 15 residues. The V end was cut by 1 base, the J end by 3 bases, with 9 bases between. CDR3 DNA: TGTGCCAGCAGCTTAGGTAGCGGCCACACCGGGGAGCTGTTTTTT. Translating it yields CASSLGSGHTGELFF.

There are a few counts of this clonotype. The V and J genes are TRBV4-2 and TRBJ2-1; D call uncertain. The V end lost 4 bases, the J end lost 6 bases, and 16 bases lay between the germline ends. From germline, CDR1 is LGHNA and CDR2 YNFKEQ. The CDR3 is made up of 15 amino acids. The CDR3 coding sequence is TGTGCCAGCAGCCCGAGACCCTACGCTTTCAATGAGCAGTTCTTC. Its protein product is CASSPRPYAFNEQFF.

The V and J genes are TRBV24-1 and TRBJ2-1; D is unresolved. Trimming left V 5 bases short and J 7 bases short, with 11 bases between. The CDR3 contains 13 residues. Per germline, CDR1 KGHDR and CDR2 SFDVKD. CDR3 in amino acids: CATSGLTVNEQFF. In DNA, the CDR3 is TGTGCCACCAGTGGCCTGACGGTTAATGAGCAGTTCTTC.

Many counts were recorded for this clonotype. The chain carries TRBV5-1 and TRBJ2-1; 7 bases are a match to TRBD1. The CDR3 has 13 amino acids. The ends lost 4 bases at V and 8 bases at J; junction bases unmatched: 6. The germline gives CDR1 SGHRS, CDR2 YFSETQ. CDR3 sequence reads: CASSPRGYHEQFF. CDR3 in DNA: TGCGCCAGCAGCCCCAGGGGGTACCATGAGCAGTTCTTC.

The V gene is TRBV20-1, the J gene TRBJ1-3; D not resolved. CDR3 size: 14 residues. Trimming cost V 5 bases and J 0 bases, with 11 bases left between them. Germline CDR1 DFQATT, CDR2 SNEGSKA (reference sequence). CDR3 sequence: CSAPTRGSGNTIYF. The DNA for the CDR3 is TGCAGTGCTCCGACCAGAGGCTCTGGAAACACCATATATTTT.

This clonotype was counted only a few times. DNA of the CDR3: TGTGCCAGCAGTTACGCGGCACGGGGAAACACCATATATTTT. It specifies CASSYAARGNTIYF. The chain is built from TRBV6-5 and TRBJ1-3; D is unclear. CDR3 size: 14 residues. Germline loops: CDR1 MNHEY, CDR2 SVGAGI. Trimming pared 2 bases from V and 4 bases from J, leaving 9 bases between.

This clonotype was recorded a few times. The chain couples TRBV7-8 to TRBJ2-2; D uncertain. The V and J ends lost 2 bases and 0 bases respectively, with 7 bases between them. Germline V CDR1 and CDR2: SGHVS, FQNEAQ. The CDR3 extends over 15 amino acids. The CDR3 nucleotides read TGTGCCAGCAGCTTACTACTAACGAACACCGGGGAGCTGTTTTTT. Its translation is CASSLLLTNTGELFF.

This clonotype turned up a few times. CDR3 residues: CSAIRTGQGNEQFF. CDR3 coding DNA: TGCAGTGCTATCCGTACGGGACAGGGCAATGAGCAGTTCTTC. The chain employs TRBV20-1 and TRBJ2-1; 9 bases line up with TRBD1. Germline V CDR1 and CDR2: DFQATT, SNEGSKA (reference sequence). This CDR3 has 14 residues. J was trimmed by 6 bases and V by 4 bases; bases with no gene match: 7.

A word on this clonotype: A junction boundary mismatches the germline segment, possibly from a read error. The J gene is TRBJ2-3, the V gene TRBV4-2; 8 bases are a match to TRBD2. The CDR3 spans 16 residues. Germline V gene lookup returns CDR1 LGHNA and CDR2 YNFKEQ. The CDR3: CASSQDISGGTDTQYF. CDR3 nucleotides: TGCGCCAGCAGCCAAGATATTAGCGGGGGCACAGATACGCAGTATTTT.

This chain links TRBV6-1 with TRBJ2-1, with 11 bases lining up with TRBD1. With 5 bases clipped from V and 8 bases from J, the junction kept 2 bases outside the gene matches. The CDR3 covers 13 residues. Germline V gene data show CDR1 as MNHNS and CDR2 as SASEGT. CDR3 bases: TGTGCCAGCAGTAGGACAGGGGGCTATGAGCAGTTCTTC. It yields the protein CASSRTGGYEQFF.

V and J are TRBV5-1 and TRBJ2-7; D gene ambiguous. The V end was cut by 2 bases, the J end by 2 bases, with 14 bases between. The germline V gene encodes CDR1 SGHRS and CDR2 YFSETQ. The CDR3 contains 15 residues. CDR3 residues: CASSFASDLTYEQYF. For the CDR3, the DNA is TGCGCCAGCAGCTTCGCATCCGACTTAACCTACGAGCAGTACTTC.

This clonotype was observed a handful of times. The genes are TRBV5-1 and TRBJ2-7; possibly TRBD1 for D (5 bases). CDR1 is SGHRS and CDR2 is YFSETQ in the germline V gene. CDR3 length equals 14 residues. V gave up 0 bases and J gave up 4 bases, with 11 bases separating them. The CDR3 nucleotides are TGCGCCAGCAGCTTGGACCCTCAGGGTTACGAGCAGTACTTC. Translating it yields CASSLDPQGYEQYF.

The chain links TRBV7-2 to TRBJ2-7, with D unresolved. The CDR3 has 13 residues. CDR1 and CDR2 (germline): SGHTA, FQGNSA. V lost 3 bases and J lost 3, with 9 bases in between. The CDR3 bases are TGTGCCAGCAGCTTTTCCGGATACTACGAGCAGTACTTC. Translating gives CASSFSGYYEQYF.

This clonotype was seen only a few times. This chain links TRBV4-2 with TRBJ2-2; a weak D match, TRBD2 (6 bases). Trimming took off 1 base at V and 1 base at J, with 13 bases between the two ends. The CDR3 is 17 residues long. Germline CDR1 LGHNA, CDR2 YNFKEQ. CDR3 coding DNA: TGTGCCAGCAGCCAAGTAAGGGACTCCAAGAACACCGGGGAGCTGTTTTTT. Protein: CASSQVRDSKNTGELFF.

The chain recombines TRBV20-1 with TRBJ2-1; 8 positions match TRBD2. With 2 bases clipped from V and 6 bases from J, the junction kept 9 bases outside the gene matches. The CDR3 extends over 15 amino acids. Germline V gives CDR1 DFQATT, CDR2 SNEGSKA (reference sequence). The DNA of the CDR3 is TGCAGTGCTAGACAAAAGCGGGAGAGGATCAATGAGCAGTTCTTC. Translation gives CSARQKRERINEQFF.